Presented here are 25 T cell receptor beta chains from one specimen sequenced in a study of cytomegalovirus exposure and HLA in healthy donors (dated by TCRdb to 2017 to 2019). The library was made by the immunoSEQ multiplex PCR assay. The clones in this table, taken by TCRdb from immuneACCESS, are in-frame only. Not every clone is retained; where verified, under half of the shortfall comes from an unresolved V gene, and the cause of the rest is unknown. This sample lists about 140,000 clones; approximately 84% were detected once. The top ten clonotypes cover 30% of the sample. Sequenced: PBMCs. These receptors originate from a man between 25 and 39 years old in good health and CMV-seropositive.

The rearrangement joins TRBV2 to TRBJ2-1; 9 bases map to TRBD1. Germline-derived CDR1 and CDR2 are SNHLY and FYNNEI. The CDR3 is 15 amino acids. The V gene end was trimmed by 2 bases and the J gene end by 4 bases; junction bases not matched to a gene: 3. CDR3 sequence: CASSEWTGVYNEQFF. In nucleotides, the CDR3 is TGTGCCAGCAGTGAATGGACAGGGGTTTACAATGAGCAGTTCTTC.

The CDR3 nucleotides are TGTGCCAGCTCACCAGGAGACACCGGGGAGCTGTTTTTT. This translates into CASSPGDTGELFF. The chain couples TRBV18 to TRBJ2-2; D is uncertain. CDR3 length: 13 residues. Germline V CDR1 and CDR2: KGHSH, LQKENI. Trimming cost V 2 bases and J 3 bases, with 4 bases left between them.

V gene TRBV18 combines with J gene TRBJ1-2, with D possibly being TRBD1 (5 bases). The germline V and J ends were trimmed by 1 base and 8 bases, with 11 bases remaining between them. This CDR3 region has 13 residues. CDR1 and CDR2 from the germline V gene are KGHSH and LQKENI. CDR3 nucleotide sequence: TGTGCCAGCTCACCACAGGGGTCGCGGGGCTACACCTTC. Translating it yields CASSPQGSRGYTF.

This clone was counted once. The chain has TRBV19 and TRBJ1-6; D remains ambiguous. Germline CDR1 reads LNHDA; CDR2 reads SQIVND (reference sequence). V dropped 5 bases and J dropped 10 bases, with 9 bases sitting between them. This CDR3 has 12 amino acids. CDR3 amino acids: CASSWAGSPLHF. Here the CDR3 DNA reads TGTGCCAGTAGTTGGGCGGGATCACCCCTCCACTTT.

The J gene is TRBJ2-3, the V gene TRBV6-1; 9 nucleotides line up with TRBD1. Trimming cost V 5 bases and J 1 base; bases outside gene matches: 1. Germline V CDR1 and CDR2: MNHNS, SASEGT. The CDR3 runs to 14 residues. The DNA for the CDR3 is TGTGCCAGCAGTCGGACAGGGGGCACAGATACGCAGTATTTT. Protein: CASSRTGGTDTQYF.

The genes are TRBV11-3 and TRBJ1-1, with a possible D match to TRBD1 (5 bases). V was pared by 5 bases and J by 2 bases, with 9 bases between. The CDR3 has 13 amino acids. Germline assignment: CDR1 SGHNT and CDR2 YENEEA. CDR3 sequence reads: CASSRQPNTEAFF. The CDR3 nucleotides are TGTGCCAGCAGCCGACAGCCTAACACTGAAGCTTTCTTT.

The chain couples TRBV9 to TRBJ2-2; TRBD2 agrees at 11 bases. CDR3 length: 16 residues. Germline V gene sequence: CDR1 SGDLS, CDR2 YYNGEE. V dropped 6 bases and J dropped 2; count of bases not matched to a gene: 6. The CDR3 loop is CASTKGLAGNTGELFF. The CDR3 nucleotides are TGTGCCAGCACCAAAGGACTAGCGGGCAACACCGGGGAGCTGTTTTTT.

The gene calls are TRBV7-8 and TRBJ2-5; D not certain. The CDR3 has 15 amino acids. CDR1 SGHVS and CDR2 FQNEAQ come from the germline V gene. Trimming cost V 4 bases and J 2 bases, with 14 bases left between them. The CDR3 region has the DNA TGTGCCAGCAGCTCGTTATTCAGTTCTCAAGAGACCCAGTACTTC. Its translation: CASSSLFSSQETQYF.

The J gene is TRBJ2-4, the V gene TRBV27, with 7 bases aligning to TRBD1. Germline V lookup: CDR1 MNHEY, CDR2 SMNVEV (reference sequence). This CDR3 comprises 13 residues. V dropped 5 bases and J dropped 10; count of bases not matched to a gene: 8. The CDR3 region is CASSIPGQTIQYF. CDR3 nucleotide sequence: TGTGCCAGCAGTATCCCGGGACAGACTATTCAGTACTTC.

The chain employs TRBV10-3 and TRBJ1-5, with D possibly matching TRBD1 (6 bases). CDR1 ENHRY and CDR2 SYGVKD come from the germline V gene. The V end was cut by 2 bases, the J end by 5 bases, with 13 bases between. The length of the CDR3 is 15 residues. CDR3 loop: CAISETGLDDQPQHF. The CDR3, as DNA: TGTGCCATCAGTGAGACAGGGCTCGACGATCAGCCCCAGCATTTT.

The V and J genes are TRBV6-5 and TRBJ1-1; 8 bases align to TRBD1. Germline V gives CDR1 MNHEY, CDR2 SVGAGI. The CDR3 is 15 residues long. The V segment lost 5 bases and the J segment 5 bases; nucleotides outside the gene matches: 10. CDR3 sequence reads: CASSASGQGRTEAFF. The CDR3 bases are TGTGCCAGCAGTGCCTCAGGACAGGGTCGTACTGAAGCTTTCTTT.

The genes are TRBV6-1 and TRBJ1-2, with 8 positions matching TRBD1. The trim removed 6 bases at V and 4 bases at J, leaving 10 bases unmatched. Germline V lookup: CDR1 MNHNS, CDR2 SASEGT. The CDR3 covers 15 residues. The CDR3 reads CASRPGDRGTYGYTF. In DNA form, the CDR3 reads TGTGCCAGCAGACCCGGTGACAGGGGCACCTATGGCTACACCTTC.

J is TRBJ2-1 and V is TRBV10-3, with D maybe TRBD2 (6 bases). With 5 bases removed from V and 2 bases from J, the gap between germline ends came to 13 bases. The CDR3 consists of 15 residues. Germline lookup yields CDR1 ENHRY and CDR2 SYGVKD. CDR3 loop: CAISRGSDPYNEQFF. For the CDR3, the DNA is TGTGCCATCAGTCGGGGGAGCGACCCCTACAATGAGCAGTTCTTC.

The rearrangement joins TRBV6-5 to TRBJ2-1; TRBD2 matches at 11 bases. CDR3 length: 15 residues. CDR1 is MNHEY and CDR2 is SVGAGI in the germline V gene. Trimming at V came to 4 bases and at J to 6 bases, leaving 5 bases not matched to a gene. The chain's CDR3 is CASSSGTSGLNEQFF. The CDR3 coding sequence is TGTGCCAGCAGTTCCGGGACTAGCGGACTCAATGAGCAGTTCTTC.

This chain uses TRBV2 with TRBJ2-3, with 11 nucleotides matching TRBD2. V lost 8 bases to trimming and J lost 0 bases; unmatched junction nucleotides: 28. The CDR3 is 23 residues long. Per the germline V gene, CDR1 is SNHLY and CDR2 is FYNNEI. In nucleotides, the CDR3 is TGTGCCAGCGGGGGGGCGTGGACCGAAGGTATGACTAGCGGGATCCTTAGCACAGATACGCAGTATTTT. Its translation is CASGGAWTEGMTSGILSTDTQYF.

This clone came up a few times. The CDR3 is CASRTTGNTEAFF. CDR3 bases: TGTGCCAGCAGGACCACAGGAAACACTGAAGCTTTCTTT. This sequence joins TRBV7-9 and TRBJ1-1, with D tentatively TRBD1 (5 bases). The CDR3 contains 13 residues. Germline V CDR1 and CDR2: SEHNR, FQNEAQ (reference sequence). Trimming removed 6 bases at V and 2 bases at J, with 10 bases between.

This clone has just a few counts. This chain uses TRBV6-5 with TRBJ1-2, with TRBD1 matching over 8 bases. Unmatched junction bases numbered 4, after V lost 2 bases and J lost 5 bases. The CDR3 runs to 14 residues. Germline-derived CDR1 and CDR2 are MNHEY and SVGAGI. In DNA form, the CDR3 reads TGTGCCAGCAGTTACCGAGGACAGGGTTATGGCTACACCTTC. It yields the protein CASSYRGQGYGYTF.

The rearrangement joins TRBV27 to TRBJ1-2; 7 positions agree with TRBD1. CDR3 length equals 15 residues. The junction had 9 bases not matched to a gene; V was cut back by 3 bases and J by 5 bases. Germline lookup yields CDR1 MNHEY and CDR2 SMNVEV (reference sequence). The CDR3 coding sequence is TGTGCCAGCAGTTTTTATCCTAAGACAGGGTATGGCTACACCTTC. Its translation is CASSFYPKTGYGYTF.

V usage is TRBV4-3 and J usage is TRBJ2-7; TRBD1 might be the D (6 bases). V was cut by 0 bases and J by 3 bases, with 9 bases left in between. The germline V gene encodes CDR1 LGHNA and CDR2 YSLEER. CDR3 length equals 14 residues. In DNA, the CDR3 is TGCGCCAGCAGCCAAGATATAGGGGGCTACGAGCAGTACTTC. Its protein is CASSQDIGGYEQYF.

The rearrangement joins TRBV7-9 to TRBJ1-1; 8 nucleotides match TRBD1. Germline V gene lookup returns CDR1 SEHNR and CDR2 FQNEAQ (reference sequence). CDR3 length: 15 residues. V dropped 5 bases and J dropped 2; count of bases not matched to a gene: 7. The CDR3 protein is CASSRDTGGNTEAFF. CDR3 DNA sequence: TGTGCCAGCAGCCGGGATACAGGGGGAAACACTGAAGCTTTCTTT.

Regarding this clone: Other DNA sequences in this sample translate to the same CDR3. The chain has TRBV7-2 and TRBJ1-1; D gene unclear. Germline CDR1 and CDR2: SGHTA and FQGNSA. The CDR3 has 15 residues. Trimming pared 0 bases from V and 1 base from J, leaving 9 bases between. Written as DNA, the CDR3 is TGTGCCAGCAGCTTAGCTCCTGGGCAGAACACTGAAGCTTTCTTT. Translation gives CASSLAPGQNTEAFF.

V gene TRBV6-5 combines with J gene TRBJ1-2, with TRBD1 identical over 7 bases. This CDR3 spans 13 amino acids. V dropped 5 bases and J dropped 3; count of bases not matched to a gene: 3. Germline loops: CDR1 MNHEY, CDR2 SVGAGI. Here the CDR3 DNA reads TGTGCCAGCAGTACCGACAGGGACTATGGCTACACCTTC. Protein sequence: CASSTDRDYGYTF.

The chain joins TRBV4-3 to TRBJ2-1, with TRBD2 identical over 8 bases. Germline assignment: CDR1 LGHNA and CDR2 YSLEER. J lost 9 bases, V lost 1 base, and 8 bases had no gene match. The CDR3 sequence is 15 residues long. The CDR3 loop reads CASSQAAGEFFEQFF. The CDR3, as DNA: TGCGCCAGCAGCCAAGCAGCGGGGGAATTCTTTGAGCAGTTCTTC.

The V and J genes are TRBV5-1 and TRBJ1-4, with TRBD1 matching over 10 bases. The CDR3 loop spans 15 amino acids. From germline, CDR1 is SGHRS and CDR2 YFSETQ. V trimming: 4 bases; J trimming: 8 bases; junction bases outside the gene matches: 8. Here the CDR3 DNA reads TGCGCCAGCAGCGGAGGGACAGGGGTAGACGAAAAACTGTTTTTT. This codes for CASSGGTGVDEKLFF.

This clone turned up a few times. The genes are TRBV5-1 and TRBJ1-6, with unresolved D. The CDR3 has 13 residues. With 2 bases removed from V and 8 bases from J, the gap between germline ends came to 8 bases. The germline CDR1 and CDR2 sequences are SGHRS and YFSETQ. The chain's CDR3 is CASSFGPHSPLHF. The CDR3 DNA reads TGCGCCAGCAGCTTTGGGCCTCATTCACCCCTCCACTTT.